These 4 T cell receptor beta chains were sequenced from one sample in a study of T cell responses to AZD1222 COVID-19 vaccine. Sequencing was performed with immunoSEQ multiplex PCR; in TCRdb, only in-frame clones are kept and a portion is missing. Among 20,000 to 30,000 clones listed, about 85% were seen once. The specimen was peripheral blood, collected 28 days after the second AZD1222 dose. The receptor set was obtained from an adult who received the AZD1222 COVID-19 vaccine.

The genes are TRBV4-1 and TRBJ2-7, with unresolved D. V was trimmed by 0 bases and J by 0 bases, leaving 15 bases between them. This CDR3 is 17 amino acids long. Germline V gives CDR1 MGHRA, CDR2 YSYEKL. CDR3 amino acids: CASSQDVSVFASYEQYF. In nucleotides, the CDR3 is TGCGCCAGCAGCCAAGATGTCTCGGTTTTTGCCTCCTACGAGCAGTACTTC.

The chain links TRBV5-4 to TRBJ2-3; 7 bases are shared with TRBD1. Germline V gene data show CDR1 as SGHNT and CDR2 as YYREEE (reference sequence). With V trimmed by 2 bases and J by 5 bases, 5 bases remained unmatched. The CDR3 spans 14 residues. The CDR3 protein is CASSFGQVQDTQYF. DNA of the CDR3: TGTGCCAGCAGCTTCGGACAGGTTCAAGATACGCAGTATTTT.

The genes are TRBV5-1 and TRBJ1-1; a possible D gene is TRBD1 (5 bases). Per the germline V gene, CDR1 is SGHRS and CDR2 is YFSETQ. The CDR3 covers 14 residues. V was trimmed by 3 bases and J by 2 bases, leaving 11 bases between them. CDR3 in amino acids: CASSSDRTNTEAFF. The CDR3, as DNA: TGCGCCAGCAGCTCCGACAGAACCAACACTGAAGCTTTCTTT.

CDR3 residues: CASSLGQGSNEQYF. The CDR3 region has the DNA TGTGCCAGCAGTTTAGGACAGGGAAGCAACGAGCAGTACTTC. This chain joins TRBV28 and TRBJ2-7; 8 nucleotides agree with TRBD1. From germline, CDR1 is MDHEN and CDR2 SYDVKM. The CDR3 consists of 14 residues. The trim removed 2 bases at V and 5 bases at J, leaving 5 bases unmatched.